These T cell receptor beta chains were read from a single sample in a study of cytotoxic CD8 clonotypes in ibrutinib-treated CLL. TCRdb keeps only in-frame clones here, not all; method: immunoSEQ multiplex PCR. The data contain roughly 70,000 clones, over 75% of them singletons. Sequencing was performed on PBMCs, taken at disease progression, from a patient treated with ibrutinib. The origin of the receptors is a human donor with chronic lymphocytic leukemia. Each CDR3 is given with its conserved first and last residue. A D gene is named only where the DNA matches it firmly. Where a row states a size, it is once, few, many or the class of an expanded clone; other rows omit it.

V gene	D gene	CDR3 length	J gene	clone size	CDR3 DNA	CDR3 protein
TRBV7-9	TRBD2	15	TRBJ2-2	NA	TGTGCCAGCAGGGAAGCGGGAGTGTGGACCGGGGAGCTGTTTTTT	CASREAGVWTGELFF
TRBV2	NA	16	TRBJ2-1	once	TGTGCCAGCAGCCTTGCCAACGACAGGTTTTGGAATGAGCAGTTCTTC	CASSLANDRFWNEQFF
TRBV7-9	NA	17	TRBJ1-5	NA	TGTGCCAGCAGCTTAGGGAGACTCATCAATAGCAATCAGCCCCAGCATTTT	CASSLGRLINSNQPQHF
TRBV5-1	TRBD2	15	TRBJ2-5	once	TGCGCCAGCAGCGCGGGGGGGGCGTACCAAGAGACCCAGTACTTC	CASSAGGAYQETQYF
TRBV6-1	TRBD1	13	TRBJ1-1	NA	TGTGCCAGCAGACTCACAGGGGTAACTGAAGCTTTCTTT	CASRLTGVTEAFF
TRBV28	TRBD2	18	TRBJ2-3	NA	TGTGCCAGCAGTTCCCGGGTAGCGGGGGGCCATAGCACAGATACGCAGTATTTT	CASSSRVAGGHSTDTQYF
TRBV6-1	TRBD2	17	TRBJ2-5	NA	TGTGCCAGCAGTGGGTGGAGACTAGCGGGAGGGGAGGAGACCCAGTACTTC	CASSGWRLAGGEETQYF
TRBV27	NA	13	TRBJ1-3	NA	TGTGCCAGCAGTCTCAGGGAGGGAAACACCATATATTTT	CASSLREGNTIYF
TRBV6-1	TRBD1	14	TRBJ2-7	NA	TGTGCCAGCAGCCGGACAGGGGGACCCTACGAGCAGTACTTC	CASSRTGGPYEQYF
TRBV2	NA	18	TRBJ2-2	once	TGTGCCAGCGTGCGGCCCCGGGGCCCCGGGGGCTGGGCCGGGGAGCTGTTTTTT	CASVRPRGPGGWAGELFF
TRBV12-5	NA	15	TRBJ1-5	NA	TGTGCTAGTGGTTTGAGGCAGTGGGGGAATCAGCCCCAGCATTTT	CASGLRQWGNQPQHF
TRBV6-6	NA	15	TRBJ1-2	NA	TGTGCCACCCACAGCGGGCTGGATATTAACTATGGCTACACCTTC	CATHSGLDINYGYTF
TRBV5-1	NA	15	TRBJ1-5	NA	TGCGCCAGCAGCTTGATAGGTGCGGGCAATCAGCCCCAGCATTTT	CASSLIGAGNQPQHF